This T cell receptor beta chain was sequenced in a study of beta chain features in type 1 diabetes. This clone has just a few counts. Its target is unknown. Every bit of the isolated RNA underwent reverse transcription, so sequencing read expressed TCRB transcripts. Repertoires were generated with immunoSEQ multiplex PCR, while TCRdb's copy carries only in-frame clones and drops some. This sample has around 250,000 clones; 20% to 25% occur once, and the top ten carry 0.012%. CDR3 length: 16 residues. J gave up 7 bases and V 5 bases, and 11 bases lay outside the gene matches. Germline V gene sequence: CDR1 PRHDT, CDR2 FYEKMQ (reference sequence). Regarding the study as a whole: The study left unresolved whether HLA type influences TCRB rearrangement. cDNA-based reads could over-represent cells with high TCR expression. All four CD4+ subsets of Type 1 diabetes patients contained TCRB CDR3s that were moderately but significantly shorter.

Sequencing was carried out using naive CD4+ T cells from blood. The V call is TRBV13, the J call TRBJ2-7; 13 bases align to TRBD2. This clonotype was obtained from a woman aged 30 to 39 with type 1 diabetes. In DNA form, the CDR3 reads TGTGCCAGCAGCAACGGACTAGCGGGAGTTTTGGGGGAGCAGTACTTC. Encoded protein: CASSNGLAGVLGEQYF.